The next 7 T cell receptor beta chains were all read from a single sample in a study of T cell changes during pregnancy in multiple sclerosis. TCRdb's table, derived via immunoSEQ multiplex PCR, lists solely in-frame clones and lacks some. The data contain about 41,000 clones, 89% of them singletons. Specimen: CD4+ T cells from peripheral blood mononuclear cells, collected in the first trimester of pregnancy. All receptors derive from a female donor with multiple sclerosis, enrolled in a pregnancy study.

The chain links TRBV18 to TRBJ2-3, with 7 nucleotides matching TRBD2. This CDR3 has 15 residues. Losses at the gene ends were 4 bases for V and 5 bases for J; bases not matched to a gene: 9. The germline CDR1 and CDR2 sequences are KGHSH and LQKENI. The CDR3 loop is CASSLGLAAQDTQYF. CDR3 DNA sequence: TGTGCCAGCTCACTCGGTCTAGCGGCACAAGATACGCAGTATTTT. The full variable domain, in which reference TRBV18 and TRBJ2-3 provide the parts outside the CDR3, is NAGVMQNPRHLVRRRGQEARLRCSPMKGHSHVYWYRQLPEEGLKFMVYLQKENIIDESGMPKERFSAEFPKEGPSILRIQQVVRGDSAAYFCASSLGLAAQDTQYFGPGTRLTVL.

J is TRBJ2-1 and V is TRBV2; maybe TRBD1 (6 bases). The CDR3 is 15 amino acids. Germline lookup yields CDR1 SNHLY and CDR2 FYNNEI. The ends were cut back, 6 bases at V and 0 bases at J, with 12 bases in the middle. The CDR3 sequence: CASRGATSSYNEQFF. The DNA for the CDR3 is TGTGCCAGCAGGGGGGCAACCAGCTCCTACAATGAGCAGTTCTTC.

The chain links TRBV5-6 to TRBJ1-2; weak D call: TRBD1 (6 bases). The V gene's germline CDR1 is SGHDT and CDR2 YYEEEE. This CDR3 region has 15 residues. Trimming pared 4 bases from V and 6 bases from J, leaving 19 bases between. The CDR3 DNA follows: TGTGCCAGCAGCCAGAAACAGGGTTTTCGGCATGGCTACACCTTC. As protein: CASSQKQGFRHGYTF.

The chain uses TRBV7-2 and TRBJ2-1, with D possibly TRBD2 on 6 matching bases. The V gene lost 5 bases and the J gene lost 7 bases, with 18 bases spanning the gap. Germline loops: CDR1 SGHTA, CDR2 FQGNSA. The CDR3 covers 15 residues. CDR3 bases: TGTGCCAGCAGCCAAGTACGGAGGGCCTCGAATGAGCAGTTCTTC. Protein sequence: CASSQVRRASNEQFF.

V gene TRBV5-1 combines with J gene TRBJ2-3, with TRBD2 matching over 10 bases. CDR3 size: 17 residues. The V gene end was trimmed by 4 bases and the J gene end by 0 bases; junction bases not matched to a gene: 8. Germline V gene sequence: CDR1 SGHRS, CDR2 YFSETQ. The CDR3, as DNA: TGCGCCAGCAGCAGGAGCCTAGCGGGGGTTAGCACAGATACGCAGTATTTT. It codes for CASSRSLAGVSTDTQYF.

This clone was seen only once. This chain links TRBV6-6 with TRBJ1-3, with 7 bases lining up with TRBD1. The ends lost 2 bases at V and 2 bases at J; junction bases unmatched: 3. Germline CDR1 MNHNY, CDR2 SVGAGI (reference sequence). The CDR3 has 15 residues. CDR3 amino acids: CASSYGDSTGNTIYF. The CDR3 region has the DNA TGTGCCAGCAGTTACGGGGACAGTACTGGAAACACCATATATTTT.

DNA for the CDR3: TGTGCCAGCAGCTCCCGAAGGGGGGAGGGCCTCCGCGAGCAGTTCTTC. Encoded protein: CASSSRRGEGLREQFF. The chain combines TRBV11-2 with TRBJ2-1, with TRBD2 as a possible D gene (7 bases). The ends were cut back, 4 bases at V and 10 bases at J, with 23 bases in the middle. The CDR3 runs to 16 residues. The V gene's germline CDR1 is SGHAT and CDR2 FQNNGV.